These T cell receptor beta chains were read from a single sample in a study of TIL therapy for anti-PD-1-resistant metastatic lung cancer. Sequencing was performed with immunoSEQ multiplex PCR; in TCRdb, only in-frame clones are kept and a portion is missing. In the table there are some 15,000 clones, roughly 82% of which are singletons. Sample: blood, taken at baseline. These receptors all come from a person between 25 and 79 years old with non-small cell lung cancer. CDR3s include the opening cysteine and the closing phenylalanine or tryptophan. D genes are given only for firm matches. Expanded clones are given a class, and other clones once, few, many or no size at all.

>TRBV14|TRBJ2-5|NA|NA
TGTGCCAGCAGCCAAGGGCGGGAGACCCAGTACTTC
CASSQGRETQYF
>TRBV20-1|TRBJ2-2|NA|NA
TGCAGTGCTCCCCTAATCGGGGAGCTGTTTTTT
CSAPLIGELFF
>TRBV25-1|TRBJ1-2|TRBD1|NA
TGTGCCAGCAGTGTGCTCACAGGGGACGGCTACACCTTC
CASSVLTGDGYTF
>TRBV12-5|TRBJ1-1|NA|NA
TGTGCTAGTGGACGGACAGAAGCTTTCTTT
CASGRTEAFF
>TRBV5-3|TRBJ1-1|NA|NA
TGTGCCAGAATTTCTGCTACAGGGAAAGAAGAGCCACATACTCAGAACACTGAAGCTTTCTTT
CARISATGKEEPHTQNTEAFF
>TRBV28|TRBJ2-3|NA|NA
TGTGCCAGCACCTCAAACGGGGGATACAACACAGATACGCAGTATTTT
CASTSNGGYNTDTQYF
>TRBV6-4|TRBJ2-2|TRBD2|NA
TGTGCCAGCAGTGACATAGCGGGGAACACCGGGGAGCTGTTTTTT
CASSDIAGNTGELFF
>TRBV27|TRBJ2-1|NA|NA
TGTGCCAGCAGTTTATCTGTCCCGGGTAGCGGTGGGGATGAGCAGTTCTTC
CASSLSVPGSGGDEQFF
>TRBV18|TRBJ1-5|NA|NA
TGTGCCAGCTCACCAGAAGGGCCAGGGAGCAATCAGCCCCAGCATTTT
CASSPEGPGSNQPQHF
>TRBV15|TRBJ1-2|TRBD1|NA
TGTGCCACCAGCAGAGGCCGGGACAGTAACTATGGCTACACCTTC
CATSRGRDSNYGYTF
>TRBV5-1|TRBJ2-2|TRBD2|once
TGCGCCAGCAGCTTGGGGACTAGCGGGGGCCGTAACACCGGGGAGCTGTTTTTT
CASSLGTSGGRNTGELFF
>TRBV15|TRBJ2-1|NA|NA
TGTGCCACCAGCAGGGGGCAGGGGAGGAGCAATGAGCAGTTCTTC
CATSRGQGRSNEQFF
>TRBV7-9|TRBJ1-1|NA|NA
TGTGCCAGCAGCTTAGATTCCGGGAACACTGAAGCTTTCTTT
CASSLDSGNTEAFF
>TRBV10-3|TRBJ2-3|NA|NA
TGTGCCTCAACGGGGGTACTCACAGATACGCAGTATTTT
CASTGVLTDTQYF
>TRBV11-3|TRBJ2-3|NA|NA
TGTGCCAGCAGCCCTTCCCCGGATACTTGGGGCACAGATACGCAGTATTTT
CASSPSPDTWGTDTQYF
>TRBV7-9|TRBJ2-7|TRBD1|once
TGTGCCAGCAGCTTAGTAGACAGGGGCTACGAGCAGTACTTC
CASSLVDRGYEQYF
>TRBV12-5|TRBJ2-2|NA|NA
TGTGCTAGTGGTTTGAGTCCCGGGGAGCTGTTTTTT
CASGLSPGELFF
>TRBV7-9|TRBJ1-5|NA|NA
TGTGCCGGCATATCATCGTTGGGGGGAAACCAGCCCCAGCATTTT
CAGISSLGGNQPQHF
>TRBV18|TRBJ1-4|TRBD1|NA
TGTGCCAGCTCACCCCGGGCGACAGGGAGTTATGAAAAACTGTTTTTT
CASSPRATGSYEKLFF